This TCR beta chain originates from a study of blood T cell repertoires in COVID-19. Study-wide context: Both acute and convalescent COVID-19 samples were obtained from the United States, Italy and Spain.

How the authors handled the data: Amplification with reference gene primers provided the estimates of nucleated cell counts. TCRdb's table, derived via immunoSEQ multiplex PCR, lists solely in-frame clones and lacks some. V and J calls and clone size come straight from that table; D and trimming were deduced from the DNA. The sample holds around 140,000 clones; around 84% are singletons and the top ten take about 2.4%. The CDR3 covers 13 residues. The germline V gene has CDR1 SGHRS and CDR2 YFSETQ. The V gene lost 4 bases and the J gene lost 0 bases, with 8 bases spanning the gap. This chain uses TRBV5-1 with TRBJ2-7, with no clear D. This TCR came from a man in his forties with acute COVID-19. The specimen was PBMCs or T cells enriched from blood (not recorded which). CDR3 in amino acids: CASSLSSSYEQYF. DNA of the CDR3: TGCGCCAGCAGCCTGTCGAGCTCCTACGAGCAGTACTTC.